This entry describes one TCR beta chain. These data originate in a study of T cell changes during pregnancy in multiple sclerosis. TCRdb's table, derived via immunoSEQ multiplex PCR, lists solely in-frame clones and lacks some. The table has some 87,000 clones, just over 90% seen once. The clonotype originates from a female donor with multiple sclerosis, enrolled in a pregnancy study. The sequencing here drew on CD4+ T cells from peripheral blood mononuclear cells, taken before pregnancy.

The CDR3 DNA follows: TGTGCCAGCAGTGTCGGACTAGCTTCAAGCACAGATACGCAGTATTTT. This encodes CASSVGLASSTDTQYF. The chain uses TRBV6-1 and TRBJ2-3, with 8 bases that match TRBD2. CDR1 and CDR2 (germline): MNHNS, SASEGT. This CDR3 contains 16 residues. V dropped 4 bases and J dropped 0; count of bases not matched to a gene: 6.